The 21 T cell receptor beta chains below were found in one sample sequenced in a study of CD8 T cells in Susac syndrome. It was with random hexamers that about 0.45 to 1 ug RNA was reverse transcribed. MiXCR, run by TCRdb on the immunoSEQ multiplex PCR reads, gives a single entry per CDR3 protein. The top ten hold around 0.1% of the sample, which has 150,000 to 200,000 distinct CDR3 sequences, approximately 93% seen once. Sequenced sample: CD4+ T cells from PBMCs. These receptors were obtained from a human donor with multiple sclerosis.

V usage is TRBV6-5 and J usage is TRBJ1-2, with TRBD1 as a possible D gene (6 bases). Trimming removed 7 bases from V and 7 bases from J, with 16 bases in between. The length of the CDR3 is 13 residues. In germline, CDR1 is MNHEY, CDR2 SVGAGI. The CDR3 here is CASTGGRKGGYTF. The CDR3 nucleotides are TGTGCCAGCACTGGGGGGCGCAAGGGTGGCTACACCTTC.

This clonotype was counted once. The gene calls are TRBV7-2 and TRBJ2-5; D remains ambiguous. CDR1 and CDR2 (germline): SGHTA, FQGNSA. This CDR3 is 13 amino acids long. Between the trimmed V and J ends, which lost 2 bases and 3 bases, there was a span of 7 bases. The CDR3 region has the DNA TGTGCCAGCAGCTTATCCCACGAAGAGACCCAGTACTTC. It is translated as CASSLSHEETQYF.

The J gene is TRBJ1-1, the V gene TRBV11-1; D is ambiguous. V lost 3 bases, J lost 5 bases, and 10 bases lay in between. CDR1 and CDR2 (germline): SGHAT, FQDESV (reference sequence). This CDR3 has 13 residues. CDR3 sequence: CASSFDTNTEAFF. The CDR3 bases are TGTGCCAGCAGCTTTGACACGAATACTGAAGCTTTCTTT.

The chain joins TRBV20-1 to TRBJ1-2; D gene ambiguous. The germline CDR1 and CDR2 sequences are DFQATT and SNEGSKA (reference sequence). This CDR3 comprises 12 residues. V was cut by 4 bases and J by 4 bases, with 10 bases left in between. The CDR3 DNA sequence: TGCAGTGCTAACCGGCTTTCCTATGGCTACACCTTC. Translating it yields CSANRLSYGYTF.

In its sample, this clonotype was seen once. This chain uses TRBV7-2 with TRBJ2-1; D is ambiguous. Germline V CDR1 and CDR2: SGHTA, FQGNSA. Trimming took off 5 bases at V and 7 bases at J, with 15 bases between the two ends. The CDR3 has 14 amino acids. This CDR3 is CASSAPAVQNEQFF. For the CDR3, the DNA is TGTGCCAGCAGCGCCCCTGCTGTTCAGAATGAGCAGTTCTTC.

The gene calls are TRBV12-3 or TRBV12-4 and TRBJ2-2, with D maybe TRBD1 (5 bases). This CDR3 is 14 amino acids long. Trimming removed 3 bases at V and 1 base at J, with 6 bases between. CDR3 sequence reads: CASSFTGNTGELFF. The CDR3 DNA reads TGTGCCAGCAGTTTTACAGGGAACACCGGGGAGCTGTTTTTT.

This clonotype has just one count. This chain uses TRBV11-2 with TRBJ1-5, with D perhaps TRBD1 (5 bases). The ends were cut back, 3 bases at V and 9 bases at J, with 12 bases in the middle. Germline V CDR1 and CDR2: SGHAT, FQNNGV. The CDR3 totals 13 residues. Here the CDR3 reads CASSLSGDLPQHF. DNA for the CDR3: TGTGCCAGCAGCTTGAGCGGGGACCTGCCCCAGCATTTT.

For the CDR3, the DNA is TGTGCCAGCAGCCCCCGGGCCATCCCGACAGATACGCAGTATTTT. It encodes CASSPRAIPTDTQYF. This rearrangement joins TRBV7-6 to TRBJ2-3; D gene unclear. The CDR3 covers 15 residues. Germline CDR1 and CDR2: SGHVS and FNYEAQ. V gave up 5 bases and J gave up 3 bases, with 15 bases separating them.

This clonotype was recorded once. The chain recombines TRBV30 with TRBJ2-3; 10 bases agree with TRBD1. The germline CDR1 and CDR2 sequences are GTSNPN and SVGIG (reference sequence). The CDR3 runs 16 residues. The trim removed 1 base at V and 5 bases at J, leaving 9 bases unmatched. Here the CDR3 reads CAWSDSGTGVGDTQYF. CDR3 sequence (DNA): TGTGCCTGGAGTGATTCCGGGACAGGGGTTGGAGATACGCAGTATTTT.

The chain couples TRBV6-1 to TRBJ1-5; tentatively, D is TRBD1 (5 bases). Trimming pared 6 bases from V and 11 bases from J, leaving 20 bases between. CDR3 length: 14 residues. From germline, CDR1 is MNHNS and CDR2 SASEGT. The DNA of the CDR3 is TGTGCCAGCAGGAGAGGGCAGGGTCCGGAGGCCCAGCATTTT. As protein: CASRRGQGPEAQHF.

The chain couples TRBV12-3 or TRBV12-4 to TRBJ2-7; the D gene is possibly TRBD2 (5 bases). V was shortened by 4 bases and J by 9 bases, with 28 bases between the two germline ends. The CDR3 sequence is 17 residues long. The CDR3 reads CASSWALGKDSVRGQYF. Written as DNA, the CDR3 is TGTGCCAGCAGTTGGGCCTTGGGTAAGGACTCTGTACGTGGGCAGTACTTC.

The V gene is TRBV19, the J gene TRBJ1-6; TRBD1 agrees at 8 bases. The CDR3 spans 14 residues. V trimming: 5 bases; J trimming: 9 bases; junction bases outside the gene matches: 6. The germline gives CDR1 LNHDA, CDR2 SQIVND (reference sequence). CDR3 coding DNA: TGTGCCAGTAGTCTGACAGGGGTCGGTTCACCCCTCCACTTT. Residues: CASSLTGVGSPLHF.

This chain connects TRBV18 to TRBJ2-3; D is undetermined. CDR3 size: 11 residues. V gave up 1 base and J gave up 6 bases, with 2 bases separating them. Germline V gene sequence: CDR1 KGHSH, CDR2 LQKENI. CDR3 sequence (DNA): TGTGCCAGCTCACCACAGGATACGCAGTATTTT. This translates into CASSPQDTQYF.

The chain uses TRBV7-2 and TRBJ1-2; D perhaps matches TRBD1 (5 bases). Trimming removed 3 bases at V and 4 bases at J, with 12 bases between. From germline, CDR1 is SGHTA and CDR2 FQGNSA. The CDR3 sequence is 14 residues long. In DNA, the CDR3 is TGTGCCAGCAGCTTCGGGGGTCCGGGCTATGGCTACACCTTC. Its protein is CASSFGGPGYGYTF.

The chain employs TRBV2 and TRBJ2-1; D is ambiguous. The CDR3 length is 15 residues. V dropped 1 base and J dropped 0 bases, with 7 bases sitting between them. Germline CDR1 is SNHLY and CDR2 is FYNNEI. CDR3 protein: CASSEVTSSYNEQFF. In nucleotides, the CDR3 is TGTGCCAGCAGTGAAGTGACTTCCTCCTACAATGAGCAGTTCTTC.

For the CDR3, the DNA is TGTGCCAGCAGTGAAGTTGGGAACACTGAAGCTTTCTTT. As protein: CASSEVGNTEAFF. This chain links TRBV25-1 with TRBJ1-1; D unresolved. The CDR3 contains 13 residues. V gave up 2 bases and J gave up 1 base, with 5 bases separating them. Germline V gene lookup returns CDR1 MGHDK and CDR2 SYGVNS.

The chain recombines TRBV20-1 with TRBJ2-1; D tentatively fits TRBD1 or TRBD2 (5 bases each). CDR3 length: 15 amino acids. V was shortened by 5 bases and J by 9 bases, with 23 bases between the two germline ends. The V gene's germline CDR1 is DFQATT and CDR2 SNEGSKA (reference sequence). The CDR3 DNA reads TGCAGTGCTCGAACACCGGGACGGACGTGGGGTGAGCAGTTCTTC. Translated: CSARTPGRTWGEQFF.

This chain connects TRBV9 to TRBJ1-1; the D is unclear. V lost 4 bases and J 0 bases, leaving 10 bases between the germline ends. The germline CDR1 and CDR2 sequences are SGDLS and YYNGEE. This CDR3 spans 14 amino acids. The DNA for the CDR3 is TGTGCCAGCAGCCCCTCTCTGCTGAACACTGAAGCTTTCTTT. Encoded protein: CASSPSLLNTEAFF.

The rearrangement uses TRBV29-1 and TRBJ2-5; TRBD2 is a possible D gene (5 bases). The CDR3 extends over 13 amino acids. Trimming cost V 7 bases and J 5 bases, with 17 bases left between them. In germline, CDR1 is SQVTM, CDR2 ANQGSEA. The CDR3 sequence: CSAERTWRETQYF. The CDR3 DNA is TGCAGCGCCGAACGGACTTGGCGGGAGACCCAGTACTTC.

The gene calls are TRBV20-1 and TRBJ2-3, with 10 bases matching TRBD1. V lost 5 bases and J lost 4; bases outside the gene matches: 6. The V gene's germline CDR1 is DFQATT and CDR2 SNEGSKA (reference sequence). This CDR3 spans 14 amino acids. CDR3 bases: TGCAGTGCTGCCCGGGGACAGGGGTCAGATACGCAGTATTTT. Translating it yields CSAARGQGSDTQYF.

V gene TRBV20-1 combines with J gene TRBJ1-5, with D perhaps TRBD1 (5 bases). V lost 6 bases, J lost 4 bases, and 13 bases lay in between. CDR3 size: 13 residues. CDR1 is DFQATT and CDR2 is SNEGSKA in the germline V gene (reference sequence). The CDR3 sequence is CSAYGTGNQPQHF. DNA for the CDR3: TGCAGTGCATATGGGACGGGGAATCAGCCCCAGCATTTT.